This T cell receptor (beta chain) was identified during a study of T cells in Graves' hyperthyroidism and ophthalmopathy. Per germline, CDR1 SGHVS and CDR2 FNYEAQ. Trimming left V 4 bases short and J 2 bases short, with 12 bases between. CDR3 length equals 15 residues. Amplification of TCR beta CDR3 regions was performed using RNA transcripts as template. HTBI primers drove first-round RT-PCR of the TCR CDR3. TCRdb redid the calling of the multiplex PCR reads with MiXCR, one entry per CDR3 protein. The data hold fewer than 110,000 distinct CDR3 sequences, with roughly 15% observed a single time. Among the patients, aged 18 to 65, hyperthyroidism was newly diagnosed and had lasted under 2 months. An approximately 10 ml volume of fresh peripheral blood provided the PBMCs. Study observations and caveats: With a median lead of approximately 6.4 months before onset, the model predicted ophthalmopathy. Appearing also in blood were most of the thyroid clonotypes expanded above 0.001.

Many counts were recorded for this clonotype. What it binds is not known. The sequenced sample was blood. The rearrangement uses TRBV7-6 and TRBJ1-3; weak D call: TRBD1 (6 bases). The TCR was taken from a woman between 45 and 65 years old with Graves' hyperthyroidism. CDR3 nucleotides: TGTGCCAGCAGCTCACCAGGGGTCACTGGAAACACCATATATTTT. Its protein product is CASSSPGVTGNTIYF. Drawing the rest from reference TRBV7-6 and TRBJ1-3, the complete variable domain is GAGVSQSPRYKVTKRGQDVALRCDPISGHVSLYWYRQALGQGPEFLTYFNYEAQQDKSGLPNDRFSAERPEGSISTLTIQRTEQRDSAMYRCASSSPGVTGNTIYFGEGSWLTVV.